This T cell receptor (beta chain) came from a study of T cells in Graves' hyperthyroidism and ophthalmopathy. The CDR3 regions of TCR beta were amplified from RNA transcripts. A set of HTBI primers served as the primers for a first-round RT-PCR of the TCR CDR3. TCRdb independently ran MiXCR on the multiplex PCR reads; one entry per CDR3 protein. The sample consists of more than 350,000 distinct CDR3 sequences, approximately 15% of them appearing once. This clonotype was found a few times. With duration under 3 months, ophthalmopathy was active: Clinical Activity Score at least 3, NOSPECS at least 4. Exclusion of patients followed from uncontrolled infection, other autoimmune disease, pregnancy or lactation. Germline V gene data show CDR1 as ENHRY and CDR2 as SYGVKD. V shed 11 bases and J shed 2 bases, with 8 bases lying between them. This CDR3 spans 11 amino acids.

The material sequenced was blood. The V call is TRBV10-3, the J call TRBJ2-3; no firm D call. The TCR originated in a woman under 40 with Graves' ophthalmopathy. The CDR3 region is CAPAPTDTQYF. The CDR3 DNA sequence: TGTGCCCCCGCGCCCACAGATACGCAGTATTTT.